This TCR beta chain was recorded in a study of control samples from healthy donors and cancer patients. V lost 1 base, J lost 4 bases, and 13 bases lay in between. Germline values: CDR1 LGHDT, CDR2 YNNKEL (reference sequence). The CDR3 sequence is 15 residues long. Profiled with immunoSEQ multiplex PCR; TCRdb holds only in-frame clones, not every one. The sample carries tens of thousands of clones, about 90% recorded once. The clonotype was recovered from a man aged 55 to 70 with head and neck cancer. V is TRBV3-1 (or the pseudogene TRBV3-2) and J is TRBJ1-2; the D gene is possibly TRBD1 (5 bases). Sequencing used PBMCs. The CDR3 loop is CASSQVVGEGYGYTF. The DNA of the CDR3 is TGTGCCAGCAGCCAAGTGGTGGGGGAGGGCTATGGCTACACCTTC.